The 9 T cell receptor beta chains listed next were all sequenced from one sample in a study of T-cell reconstitution after alpha-beta-depleted transplantation in children. Unique molecular identifiers were built into the TCRbeta library. TCRdb itself ran the PCR reads through MiXCR, one entry per CDR3 protein. The sample has 200,000 to 300,000 distinct CDR3 sequences; about a quarter are singletons. Sequencing was performed on PBMCs, taken before TCRalphabeta/CD19-depleted stem cell transplant. The source is a girl aged 2-9 years with Fanconi anemia, due to receive a stem cell transplant.

The J gene is TRBJ2-3, the V gene TRBV20-1; D is uncertain. The CDR3 is 15 residues long. V gave up 4 bases and J gave up 2 bases, with 16 bases separating them. Germline lookup yields CDR1 DFQATT and CDR2 SNEGSKA (reference sequence). This CDR3 reads CSAKVSTSTTDTQYF. For the CDR3, the DNA is TGCAGTGCTAAAGTCTCAACTTCAACCACAGATACGCAGTATTTT.

This clonotype was detected only a few times. V gene TRBV6-4 combines with J gene TRBJ2-3; D unclear. The CDR3 consists of 14 residues. V was trimmed by 0 bases and J by 2 bases, leaving 6 bases between them. CDR1 and CDR2 (germline): MRHNA, SNTAGT. CDR3 in DNA: TGTGCCAGCAGTGACTCTGGCCCCACAGATACGCAGTATTTT. Amino acid sequence: CASSDSGPTDTQYF.

This clonotype showed up many times. The rearrangement uses TRBV6-1 and TRBJ2-7, with TRBD2 as a possible D gene (7 bases). Per germline, CDR1 MNHNS and CDR2 SASEGT. The CDR3 runs to 15 residues. V shed 6 bases and J shed 0 bases, with 15 bases lying between them. The CDR3 DNA reads TGTGCCAGCAGAGGGGGACTAAATCCCTCCTACGAGCAGTACTTC. Translation: CASRGGLNPSYEQYF.

The V call is TRBV5-5, the J call TRBJ2-3, with 9 nucleotides matching TRBD1. Germline V gives CDR1 SGHKS, CDR2 YYEKEE (reference sequence). CDR3 length: 14 residues. V trimming: 4 bases; J trimming: 6 bases; junction bases outside the gene matches: 6. The CDR3 bases are TGTGCCAGCAGCGTCGGGACAGGGCCGGATACGCAGTATTTT. The encoded protein is CASSVGTGPDTQYF.

A single count supports this clonotype. V is TRBV20-1 and J is TRBJ2-7, with 7 bases fitting TRBD2. The CDR3 has 14 residues. J was trimmed by 3 bases and V by 1 base; bases with no gene match: 6. CDR1 is DFQATT and CDR2 is SNEGSKA in the germline V gene (reference sequence). CDR3 nucleotides: TGCAGTGCTAGAGCCACTAGCGCATTCTACGAGCAGTACTTC. It specifies CSARATSAFYEQYF.

The V call is TRBV6-2 or TRBV6-3, the J call TRBJ2-1, with 9 positions matching TRBD2. Trimming cost V 2 bases and J 3 bases; bases outside gene matches: 8. The CDR3 is 17 amino acids. In germline, CDR1 is MNHEY, CDR2 SVGEGT. CDR3 nucleotides: TGTGCCAGCAGTTACATAGCGGGAGCGGGGATCTACAATGAGCAGTTCTTC. This encodes CASSYIAGAGIYNEQFF.

This clonotype was seen repeatedly, ten times or more. V usage is TRBV25-1 and J usage is TRBJ1-6, with 7 bases aligning to TRBD1. V was clipped by 5 bases and J by 4 bases; unmatched bases: 2. This CDR3 spans 14 amino acids. Germline V gene sequence: CDR1 MGHDK, CDR2 SYGVNS. This CDR3 reads CASSWTGYNSPLHF. The CDR3 nucleotides are TGTGCCAGCAGTTGGACAGGATATAATTCACCCCTCCACTTT.

This rearrangement joins TRBV10-3 to TRBJ2-3; the match to TRBD2 covers 13 bases. V trimming: 6 bases; J trimming: 0 bases; junction bases outside the gene matches: 6. Germline lookup yields CDR1 ENHRY and CDR2 SYGVKD. The CDR3 contains 17 residues. The CDR3 DNA follows: TGTGCCATCAGACCCGGGACTAGCGGGACTAGCACAGATACGCAGTATTTT. Its protein product is CAIRPGTSGTSTDTQYF.

The chain uses TRBV4-2 and TRBJ2-1, with 7 bases identical to TRBD1. The V segment lost 10 bases and the J segment 0 bases; nucleotides outside the gene matches: 9. CDR1 is LGHNA, CDR2 YNFKEQ, per germline. The CDR3 is 15 amino acids. The CDR3 spells CAMGSGTDSYNEQFF. CDR3 DNA sequence: TGTGCCATGGGCTCCGGGACAGACTCCTACAATGAGCAGTTCTTC.